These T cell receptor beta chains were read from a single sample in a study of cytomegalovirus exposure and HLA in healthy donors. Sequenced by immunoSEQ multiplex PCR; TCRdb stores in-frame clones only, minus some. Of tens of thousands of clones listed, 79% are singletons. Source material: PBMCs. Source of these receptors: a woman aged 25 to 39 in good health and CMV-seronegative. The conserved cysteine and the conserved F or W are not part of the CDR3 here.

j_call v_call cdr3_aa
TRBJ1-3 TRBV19 ASSSSAGGNTIY
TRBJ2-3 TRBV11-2 ASSLAGASTDTQY
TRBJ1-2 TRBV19 ASSRPRAGRLVYGYT
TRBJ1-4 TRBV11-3 ASSLPRGTTNEKLF
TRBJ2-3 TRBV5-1 ASRPTTGTDTQY
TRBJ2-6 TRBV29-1 SVDRGEGSGANVLT
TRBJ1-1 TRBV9 ASSGLQGTNTEAF
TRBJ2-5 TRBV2 ATNGLAGVQETQY
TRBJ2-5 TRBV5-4 ASSRTGHQETQY
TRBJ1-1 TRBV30 AWSPGQVGTEAF
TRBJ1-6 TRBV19 ASSPPGLIPSSYNSPLH
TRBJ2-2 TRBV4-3 ASSQSPPGSFTGELF
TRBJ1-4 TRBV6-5 ASSYSDSTNEKLF
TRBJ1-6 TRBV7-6 ASSPSGQGGSYNSPLH
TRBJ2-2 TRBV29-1 SFSGDTGELF
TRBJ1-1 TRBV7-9 ASSFWTGGWDTEAF
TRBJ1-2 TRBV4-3 ASSQGQGAGGYT
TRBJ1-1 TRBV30 AWSVGGADTEAF
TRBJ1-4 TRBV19 ASSIARGRLF
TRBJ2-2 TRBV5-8 ASRPRGAGGTGELF
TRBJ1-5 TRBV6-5 ASSPFRGQPQH